Below, 19 T cell receptor beta chains from the same sample are listed, as sequenced in a study of blood T cells in healthy people across ages. A second roughly 7 to 11 cycle PCR used barcoded and J-beta primers. TCRdb itself ran the 5' RACE reads through MiXCR, one entry per CDR3 protein. The sample includes 950,000 to 1,200,000 distinct CDR3 sequences, roughly two fifths of them seen just once. The material sequenced was blood. The receptors were gathered from a man in his late teens or twenties in good health.

The rearrangement links TRBV7-9 to TRBJ1-2; D is ambiguous. Trimming took 8 bases from V and 3 from J, leaving 16 bases between them. There are 14 residues in the CDR3. CDR1 and CDR2 from the germline V gene are SEHNR and FQNEAQ (reference sequence). In DNA, the CDR3 is TGTGCCAGCGTCGCGGGAAGAGAGGACTATGGCTACACCTTC. Its translation is CASVAGREDYGYTF.

The chain is built from TRBV4-1 and TRBJ1-2; no clear D gene. The germline gives CDR1 MGHRA, CDR2 YSYEKL. This CDR3 spans 19 amino acids. Trimming stripped 0 bases from V and 5 bases from J, with 25 bases between. The CDR3 DNA sequence: TGCGCCAGCAGCCAAGATGAAGAATGGGGTAGGAGTATACCGTATGGCTACACCTTC. It specifies CASSQDEEWGRSIPYGYTF.

Concerning this clonotype itself: At one end, the junction sequence differs from germline, possibly due to a read error. This sequence joins TRBV9 and TRBJ1-1; D is unclear. The germline V gene has CDR1 SGDLS and CDR2 YYNGEE. The CDR3 covers 17 residues. CDR3 region: CASSVGVGGSVNTEAFF. The CDR3 bases are TGCGCCAGCAGCGTAGGAGTAGGTGGGAGCGTGAACACTGAAGCTTTCTTT. The full variable domain, rest sourced from reference TRBV9 and TRBJ1-1, is DSGVTQTPKHLITATGQRVTLRCSPRSGDLSVYWYQQSLDQGLQFLIQYYNGEERAKGNILERFSAQQFPDLHSELNLSSLELGDSALYFCASSVGVGGSVNTEAFFGQGTRLTVV.

Many counts were recorded for this clonotype. This chain uses TRBV29-1 with TRBJ2-1; 9 nucleotides agree with TRBD1. Per the germline V gene, CDR1 is SQVTM and CDR2 is ANQGSEA. This CDR3 spans 12 amino acids. V lost 6 bases, J lost 4 bases, and 1 base stayed unmatched. The CDR3 DNA follows: TGCAGCGTCGACAGGGGGTACAATGAGCAGTTCTTC. It translates to CSVDRGYNEQFF.

V is TRBV6-5 and J is TRBJ1-2; unclear D gene. Looked up from germline, CDR1 is MNHEY and CDR2 is SVGAGI. V lost 5 bases and J lost 2, with 12 bases in between. This CDR3 has 14 amino acids. The CDR3 protein is CASSPGRKNYGYTF. The CDR3 DNA reads as TGTGCCAGCAGTCCCGGACGGAAAAACTATGGCTACACCTTC.

Of note for this clonotype: Germline is not matched at one junction end, which may reflect a read error. This chain links TRBV10-3 with TRBJ2-1; D not certain. The CDR3 extends over 17 amino acids. Germline lookup yields CDR1 ENHRY and CDR2 SYGVKD. The CDR3 sequence is CAISERGGTSSYNEQVF. CDR3 bases: TGTGCCATCAGTGAGCGTGGCGGTACAAGCTCCTACAATGAGCAGGTCTTC.

This clonotype has more than one count but fewer than ten. The chain carries TRBV7-8 and TRBJ2-3; D not resolved. Looked up from germline, CDR1 is SGHVS and CDR2 is FQNEAQ. The CDR3 has 13 amino acids. The V gene lost 5 bases and the J gene lost 6 bases, with 12 bases spanning the gap. The CDR3 DNA sequence: TGTGCCAGCAGCGAATTAGCTTCCGATACGCAGTATTTT. Translated: CASSELASDTQYF.

This chain links TRBV11-2 with TRBJ1-5; 8 nucleotides match TRBD1. The CDR3 is 14 residues long. The germline gives CDR1 SGHAT, CDR2 FQNNGV. V shed 5 bases and J 6 bases; nucleotides not matched to a gene: 6. This CDR3 reads CASSPDRAGQPQHF. The CDR3 DNA reads as TGTGCCAGCAGCCCGGACAGGGCAGGTCAGCCCCAGCATTTT.

The V call is TRBV19, the J call TRBJ2-7; 12 bases are a match to TRBD1. CDR1 and CDR2 (germline): LNHDA, SQIVND (reference sequence). Losses at the gene ends were 5 bases for V and 2 bases for J; bases not matched to a gene: 4. This CDR3 comprises 15 residues. The CDR3, as DNA: TGTGCCAGTAGTGGGACAGGGGGCCCTACCTACGAGCAGTACTTC. Protein product: CASSGTGGPTYEQYF.

As concerns this clonotype: At one end the junction does not follow the germline gene, possibly because of a read error. This chain connects TRBV4-1 to TRBJ1-6, with D hard to call. The CDR3 extends over 13 amino acids. CDR1 MGHRA and CDR2 YSYEKL come from the germline V gene. The CDR3 reads CASSQIDNSPPHF. The CDR3 DNA sequence: TGCGCCAGCAGCCAAATAGATAATTCACCCCCCCACTTT.

The chain combines TRBV7-2 with TRBJ1-4; possible D gene TRBD1, 6 bases. The CDR3 runs to 14 residues. Per germline, CDR1 SGHTA and CDR2 FQGNSA. V was pared by 5 bases and J by 8 bases, with 15 bases between. CDR3 nucleotides: TGTGCCAGCAGCCGCGCGGCAGGGGAGGAAAAACTGTTTTTT. This gives the protein CASSRAAGEEKLFF.

The table lists this clonotype with many counts. The chain combines TRBV5-5 with TRBJ2-2; 7 positions match TRBD1. Germline V gene sequence: CDR1 SGHKS, CDR2 YYEKEE (reference sequence). Trimming took 3 bases from V and 5 from J; bases not matched to a gene: 7. The CDR3 is 15 amino acids. The CDR3 region is CASSSRQGSTGELFF. The CDR3 bases are TGTGCCAGCAGCTCCAGACAGGGTTCGACCGGGGAGCTGTTTTTT.

This sequence joins TRBV12-3 or TRBV12-4 and TRBJ1-1; the D gene is possibly TRBD1 (5 bases). Between the trimmed V and J ends, which lost 6 bases and 11 bases, there was a span of 16 bases. This CDR3 has 12 residues. Here the CDR3 DNA reads TGTGCCAGCAGCCCCGGGGGTCGTAAGGCTTTCTTT. Its translation is CASSPGGRKAFF.

The rearrangement uses TRBV29-1 and TRBJ2-2; D ambiguous. This CDR3 has 12 amino acids. In germline, CDR1 is SQVTM, CDR2 ANQGSEA. Trimming left V 5 bases short and J 2 bases short, with 6 bases between. CDR3 nucleotide sequence: TGCAGCGTTCCCTTCAACACCGGGGAGCTGTTTTTT. Translating it yields CSVPFNTGELFF.

This chain uses TRBV20-1 with TRBJ1-5; D ambiguous. Per germline, CDR1 DFQATT and CDR2 SNEGSKA (reference sequence). The CDR3 totals 12 residues. V lost 4 bases and J lost 5, with 9 bases in between. The CDR3 region is CSAKGGDQPQHF. CDR3 coding DNA: TGCAGTGCTAAAGGCGGGGATCAGCCCCAGCATTTT.

V and J are TRBV5-5 and TRBJ2-7; D is possibly TRBD1 (5 bases). The germline CDR1 and CDR2 sequences are SGHKS and YYEKEE (reference sequence). The CDR3 spans 16 residues. Trimming stripped 0 bases from V and 5 bases from J, with 18 bases between. CDR3: CASSLASRAPYNEQYF. Here the CDR3 DNA reads TGTGCCAGCAGCTTGGCCAGCAGGGCCCCCTATAACGAGCAGTACTTC.

With respect to this clonotype: Given the absence of the conserved phenylalanine or tryptophan at the CDR3 end, a read error is likely. The chain joins TRBV7-9 to TRBJ2-5; possibly TRBD1 for D (6 bases). TRBJ2-7 explains the end of the DNA better; the J call may be wrong. Germline CDR1 SEHNR, CDR2 FQNEAQ (reference sequence). The CDR3 is made up of 15 amino acids. Written as DNA, the CDR3 is TGTGCCAGCAGCTGGAGTGGGACAATTGCCTACGAGCAGTACTCC. Its translation: CASSWSGTIAYEQYS.

The V and J genes are TRBV10-3 and TRBJ1-2, with no clear D. The V gene lost 3 bases and the J gene lost 4 bases, with 12 bases spanning the gap. Germline V gives CDR1 ENHRY, CDR2 SYGVKD. The CDR3 has 14 residues. The CDR3 bases are TGTGCCATCAGTGATGGGAAAGAGAGCTATGGCTACACCTTC. Its protein is CAISDGKESYGYTF.

The CDR3 DNA reads TGTGCCAGCAGCTTGGTATTGGAGCCTAGCACAGATACGCAGTATTTT. Translated, it gives CASSLVLEPSTDTQYF. The chain joins TRBV5-5 to TRBJ2-3, with D unresolved. V was cut by 0 bases and J by 0 bases, with 11 bases left in between. The germline V gene has CDR1 SGHKS and CDR2 YYEKEE (reference sequence). The CDR3 loop spans 16 amino acids.